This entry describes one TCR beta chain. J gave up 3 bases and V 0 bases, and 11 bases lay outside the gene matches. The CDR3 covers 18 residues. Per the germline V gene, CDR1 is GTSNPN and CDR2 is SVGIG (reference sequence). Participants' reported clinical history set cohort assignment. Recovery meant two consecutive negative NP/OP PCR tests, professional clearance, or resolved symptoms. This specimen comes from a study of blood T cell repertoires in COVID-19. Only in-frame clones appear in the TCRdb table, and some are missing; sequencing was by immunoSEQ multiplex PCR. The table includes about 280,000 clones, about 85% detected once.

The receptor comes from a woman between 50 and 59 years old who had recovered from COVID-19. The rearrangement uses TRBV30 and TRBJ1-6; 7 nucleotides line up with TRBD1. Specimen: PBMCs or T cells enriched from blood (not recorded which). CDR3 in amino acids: CAWSVTRGGAFYNSPLHF. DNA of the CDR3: TGTGCCTGGAGTGTAACGAGAGGGGGCGCCTTCTATAATTCACCCCTCCACTTT.